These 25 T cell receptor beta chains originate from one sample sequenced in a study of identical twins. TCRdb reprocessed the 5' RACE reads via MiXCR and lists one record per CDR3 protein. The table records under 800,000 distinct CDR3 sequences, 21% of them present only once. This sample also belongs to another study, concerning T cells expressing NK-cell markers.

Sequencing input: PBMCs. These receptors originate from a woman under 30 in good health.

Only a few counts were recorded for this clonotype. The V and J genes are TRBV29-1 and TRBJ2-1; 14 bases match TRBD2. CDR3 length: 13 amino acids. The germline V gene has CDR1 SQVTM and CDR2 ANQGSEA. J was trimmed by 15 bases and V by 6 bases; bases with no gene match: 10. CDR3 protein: CSVAGLAGEDPFF. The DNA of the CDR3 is TGCAGCGTCGCGGGACTAGCGGGAGAGGATCCGTTCTTC.

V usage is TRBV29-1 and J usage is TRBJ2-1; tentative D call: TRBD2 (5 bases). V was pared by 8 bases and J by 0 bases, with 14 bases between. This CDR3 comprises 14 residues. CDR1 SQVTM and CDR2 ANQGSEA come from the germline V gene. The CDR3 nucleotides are TGCAGCTGTTGGAGTGGGAGCTCCTACAATGAGCAGTTCTTC. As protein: CSCWSGSSYNEQFF.

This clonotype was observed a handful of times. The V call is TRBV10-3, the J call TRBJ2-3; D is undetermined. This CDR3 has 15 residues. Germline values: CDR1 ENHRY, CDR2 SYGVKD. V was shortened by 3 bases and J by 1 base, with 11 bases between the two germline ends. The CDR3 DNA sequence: TGTGCCATCAGTGATTGGCAGAGTCGCACAGATACGCAGTATTTT. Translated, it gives CAISDWQSRTDTQYF.

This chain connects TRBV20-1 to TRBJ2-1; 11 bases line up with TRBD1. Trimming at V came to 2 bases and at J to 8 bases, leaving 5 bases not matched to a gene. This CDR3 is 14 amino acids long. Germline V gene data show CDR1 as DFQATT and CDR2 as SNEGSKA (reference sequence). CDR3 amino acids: CSARSRTGGHEQFF. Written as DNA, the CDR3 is TGCAGTGCTAGATCGCGGACAGGGGGCCATGAGCAGTTCTTC.

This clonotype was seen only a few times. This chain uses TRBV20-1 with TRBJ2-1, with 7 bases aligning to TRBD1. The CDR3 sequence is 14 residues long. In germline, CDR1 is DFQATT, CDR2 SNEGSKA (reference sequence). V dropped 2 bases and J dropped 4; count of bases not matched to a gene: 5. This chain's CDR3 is CSARRGLRYNEQFF. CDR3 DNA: TGCAGTGCTAGAAGGGGGCTTCGGTACAATGAGCAGTTCTTC.

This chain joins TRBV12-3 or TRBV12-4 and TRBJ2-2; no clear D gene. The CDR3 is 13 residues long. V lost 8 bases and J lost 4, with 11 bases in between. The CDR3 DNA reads TGTGCCAGCTTACCTGCCACCACCGGGGAGCTGTTTTTT. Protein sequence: CASLPATTGELFF.

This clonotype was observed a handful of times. The CDR3 here is CASRAGTSGRNEQYF. CDR3 coding DNA: TGCGCCAGCAGAGCCGGGACTAGCGGGCGTAACGAGCAGTACTTC. The chain links TRBV5-1 to TRBJ2-7, with TRBD2 matching 12 bases. The CDR3 sequence is 15 residues long. The V gene end was trimmed by 5 bases and the J gene end by 5 bases; junction bases not matched to a gene: 8. Per the germline V gene, CDR1 is SGHRS and CDR2 is YFSETQ.

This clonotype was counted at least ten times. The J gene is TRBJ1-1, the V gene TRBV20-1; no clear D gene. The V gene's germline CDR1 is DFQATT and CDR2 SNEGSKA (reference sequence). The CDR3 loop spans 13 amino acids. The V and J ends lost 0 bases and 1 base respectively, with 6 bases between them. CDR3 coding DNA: TGCAGTGCTAGAGATCGGCCGAACACTGAAGCTTTCTTT. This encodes CSARDRPNTEAFF.

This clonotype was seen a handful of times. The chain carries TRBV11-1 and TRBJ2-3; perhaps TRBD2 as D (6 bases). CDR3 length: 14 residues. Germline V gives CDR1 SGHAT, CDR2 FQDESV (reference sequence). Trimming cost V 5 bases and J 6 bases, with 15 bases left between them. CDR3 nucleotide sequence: TGTGCCAGCAGCCTAGGAGGGCGGCCGGATACGCAGTATTTT. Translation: CASSLGGRPDTQYF.

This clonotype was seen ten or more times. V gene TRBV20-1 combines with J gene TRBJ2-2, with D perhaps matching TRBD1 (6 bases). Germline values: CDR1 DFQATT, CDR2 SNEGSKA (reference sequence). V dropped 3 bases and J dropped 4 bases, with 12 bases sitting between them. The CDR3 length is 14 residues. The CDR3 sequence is CSASLGRGTGELFF. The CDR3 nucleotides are TGCAGTGCTAGTCTAGGCAGGGGCACCGGGGAGCTGTTTTTT.

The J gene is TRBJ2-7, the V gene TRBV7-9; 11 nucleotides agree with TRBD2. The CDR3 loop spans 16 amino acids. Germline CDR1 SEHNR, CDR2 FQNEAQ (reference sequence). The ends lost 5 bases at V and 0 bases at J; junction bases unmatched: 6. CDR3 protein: CASSPPSGRLSYEQYF. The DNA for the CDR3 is TGTGCCAGCAGCCCCCCTAGCGGGAGGCTCTCCTACGAGCAGTACTTC.

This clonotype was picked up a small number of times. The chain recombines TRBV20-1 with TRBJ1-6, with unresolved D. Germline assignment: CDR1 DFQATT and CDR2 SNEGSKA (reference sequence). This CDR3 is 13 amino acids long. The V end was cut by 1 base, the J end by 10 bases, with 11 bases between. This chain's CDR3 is CSARVRVESPLHF. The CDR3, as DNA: TGCAGTGCTAGAGTTAGGGTGGAATCACCCCTCCACTTT.

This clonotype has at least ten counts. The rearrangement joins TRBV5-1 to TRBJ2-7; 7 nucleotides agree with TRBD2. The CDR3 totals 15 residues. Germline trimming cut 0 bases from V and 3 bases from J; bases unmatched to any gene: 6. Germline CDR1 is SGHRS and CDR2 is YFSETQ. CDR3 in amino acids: CASSLELAGSYEQYF. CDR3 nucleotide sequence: TGCGCCAGCAGCTTGGAATTAGCGGGTAGCTACGAGCAGTACTTC. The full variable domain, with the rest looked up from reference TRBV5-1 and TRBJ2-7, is KAGVTQTPRYLIKTRGQQVTLSCSPISGHRSVSWYQQTPGQGLQFLFEYFSETQRNKGNFPGRFSGRQFSNSRSEMNVSTLELGDSALYLCASSLELAGSYEQYFGPGTRLTVT.

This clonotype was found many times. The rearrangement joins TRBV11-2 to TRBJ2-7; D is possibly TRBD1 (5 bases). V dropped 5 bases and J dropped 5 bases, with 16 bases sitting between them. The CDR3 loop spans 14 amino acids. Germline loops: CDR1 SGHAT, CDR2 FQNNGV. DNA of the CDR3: TGTGCCAGCAGCCCTCGAGGCAGGGCCCACGAGCAGTACTTC. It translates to CASSPRGRAHEQYF.

The CDR3: CASTGQGAAYTEAFF. Here the CDR3 DNA reads TGTGCCAGCACCGGACAGGGGGCGGCGTACACTGAAGCTTTCTTT. The rearrangement links TRBV7-2 to TRBJ1-1; 11 nucleotides agree with TRBD1. This CDR3 has 15 amino acids. V dropped 7 bases and J dropped 3; count of bases not matched to a gene: 7. Germline assignment: CDR1 SGHTA and CDR2 FQGNSA.

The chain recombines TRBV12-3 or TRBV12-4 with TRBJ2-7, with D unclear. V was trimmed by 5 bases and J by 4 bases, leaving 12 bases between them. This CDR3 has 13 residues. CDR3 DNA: TGTGCCAGCAGTCCCCGTTTGGGTTACGAGCAGTACTTC. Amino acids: CASSPRLGYEQYF.

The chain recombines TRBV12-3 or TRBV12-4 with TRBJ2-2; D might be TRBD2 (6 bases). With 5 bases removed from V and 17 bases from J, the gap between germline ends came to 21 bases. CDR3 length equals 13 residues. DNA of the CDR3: TGTGCCAGCAGTGCCCCGGAGGGCGGAGTAGGTTTTTTT. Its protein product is CASSAPEGGVGFF.

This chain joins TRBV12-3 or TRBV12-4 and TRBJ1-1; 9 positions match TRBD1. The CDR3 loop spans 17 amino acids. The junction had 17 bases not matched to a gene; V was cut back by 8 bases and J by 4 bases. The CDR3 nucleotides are TGTGCCAGCCCAAAGCGAGGACAGGGGAGGGAGGGCACTGAAGCTTTCTTT. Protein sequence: CASPKRGQGREGTEAFF.

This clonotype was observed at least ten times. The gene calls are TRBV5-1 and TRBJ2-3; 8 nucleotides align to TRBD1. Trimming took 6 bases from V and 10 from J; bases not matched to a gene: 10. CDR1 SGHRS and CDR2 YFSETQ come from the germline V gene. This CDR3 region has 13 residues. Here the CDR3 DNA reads TGCGCCAGCAAGGGGACAGGCTCTACCGCGCAGTATTTT. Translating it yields CASKGTGSTAQYF. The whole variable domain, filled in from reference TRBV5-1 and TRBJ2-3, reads KAGVTQTPRYLIKTRGQQVTLSCSPISGHRSVSWYQQTPGQGLQFLFEYFSETQRNKGNFPGRFSGRQFSNSRSEMNVSTLELGDSALYLCASKGTGSTAQYFGPGTRLTVL.

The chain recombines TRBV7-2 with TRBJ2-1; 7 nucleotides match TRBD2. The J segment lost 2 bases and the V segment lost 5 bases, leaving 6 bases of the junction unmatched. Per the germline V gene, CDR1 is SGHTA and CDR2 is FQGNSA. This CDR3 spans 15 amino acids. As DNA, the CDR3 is TGTGCCAGCAGCGGTTCCGGACTAGCCTACAATGAGCAGTTCTTC. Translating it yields CASSGSGLAYNEQFF.

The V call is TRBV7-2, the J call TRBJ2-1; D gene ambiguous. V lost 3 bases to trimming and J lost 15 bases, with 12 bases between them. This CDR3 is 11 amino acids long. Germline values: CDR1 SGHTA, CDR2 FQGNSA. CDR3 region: CASSFPPSRFF. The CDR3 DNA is TGTGCCAGCAGCTTCCCCCCCAGTCGGTTCTTC. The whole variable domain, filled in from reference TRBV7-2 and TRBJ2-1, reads GAGVSQSPSNKVTEKGKDVELRCDPISGHTALYWYRQSLGQGLEFLIYFQGNSAPDKSGLPSDRFSAERTGGSVSTLTIQRTQQEDSAVYLCASSFPPSRFFGPGTRLTVL.

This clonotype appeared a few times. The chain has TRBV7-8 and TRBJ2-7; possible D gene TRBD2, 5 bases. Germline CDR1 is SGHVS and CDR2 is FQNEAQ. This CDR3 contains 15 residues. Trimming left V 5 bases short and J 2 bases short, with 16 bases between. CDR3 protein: CASSLGTSIPYEQYF. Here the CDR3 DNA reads TGTGCCAGCAGCCTCGGAACTAGTATCCCCTACGAGCAGTACTTC.

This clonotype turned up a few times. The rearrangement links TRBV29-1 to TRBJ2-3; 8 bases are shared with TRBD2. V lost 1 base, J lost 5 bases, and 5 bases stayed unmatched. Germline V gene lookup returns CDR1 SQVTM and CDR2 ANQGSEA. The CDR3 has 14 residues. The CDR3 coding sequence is TGCAGCGTTGAAGGCGGGAGGAGGGTAGATACGCAGTATTTT. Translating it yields CSVEGGRRVDTQYF.

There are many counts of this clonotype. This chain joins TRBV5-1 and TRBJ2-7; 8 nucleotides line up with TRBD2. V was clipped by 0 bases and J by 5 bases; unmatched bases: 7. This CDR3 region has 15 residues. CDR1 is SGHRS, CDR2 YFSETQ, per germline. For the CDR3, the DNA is TGCGCCAGCAGCTTGGACGCCAGCGGGAGTGACGAGCAGTACTTC. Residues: CASSLDASGSDEQYF.

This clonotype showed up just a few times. CDR3 amino acids: CASSLGASSPDTQYF. In DNA, the CDR3 is TGTGCCAGCAGCTTGGGGGCTAGCTCCCCAGATACGCAGTATTTT. The chain carries TRBV5-4 and TRBJ2-3; TRBD2 might be the D (5 bases). The CDR3 runs to 15 residues. V dropped 0 bases and J dropped 4 bases, with 12 bases sitting between them. The germline V gene has CDR1 SGHNT and CDR2 YYREEE (reference sequence).